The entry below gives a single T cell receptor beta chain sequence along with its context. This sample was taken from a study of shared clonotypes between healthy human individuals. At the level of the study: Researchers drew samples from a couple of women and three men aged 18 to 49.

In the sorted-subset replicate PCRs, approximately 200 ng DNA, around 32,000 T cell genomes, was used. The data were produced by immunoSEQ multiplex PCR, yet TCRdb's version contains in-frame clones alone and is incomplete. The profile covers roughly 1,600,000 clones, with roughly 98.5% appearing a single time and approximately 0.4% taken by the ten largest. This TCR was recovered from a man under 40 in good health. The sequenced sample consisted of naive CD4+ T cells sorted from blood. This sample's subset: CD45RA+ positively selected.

CDR3 sequence: CASSLDSREQFF. Written as DNA, the CDR3 is TGCGCCAGCAGCTTGGACAGTCGGGAGCAGTTCTTC. The V gene is TRBV5-1, the J gene TRBJ2-1; D is undetermined. Looked up from germline, CDR1 is SGHRS and CDR2 is YFSETQ. V dropped 0 bases and J dropped 10 bases, with 8 bases sitting between them. The CDR3 spans 12 residues. The variable domain in full, with the rest retrieved from reference TRBV5-1 and TRBJ2-1, is KAGVTQTPRYLIKTRGQQVTLSCSPISGHRSVSWYQQTPGQGLQFLFEYFSETQRNKGNFPGRFSGRQFSNSRSEMNVSTLELGDSALYLCASSLDSREQFFGPGTRLTVL.